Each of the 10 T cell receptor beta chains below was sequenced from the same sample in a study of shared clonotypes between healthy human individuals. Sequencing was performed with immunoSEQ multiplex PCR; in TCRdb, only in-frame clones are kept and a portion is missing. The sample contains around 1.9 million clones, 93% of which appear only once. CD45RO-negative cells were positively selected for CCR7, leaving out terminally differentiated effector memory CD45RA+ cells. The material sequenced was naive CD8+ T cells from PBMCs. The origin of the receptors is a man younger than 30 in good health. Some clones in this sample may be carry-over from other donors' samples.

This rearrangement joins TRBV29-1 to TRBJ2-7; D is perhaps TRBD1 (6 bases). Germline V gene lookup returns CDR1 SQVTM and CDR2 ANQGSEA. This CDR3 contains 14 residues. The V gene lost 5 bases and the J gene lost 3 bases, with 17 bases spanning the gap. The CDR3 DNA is TGCAGCGTTTTAGGACAGTCTGGGAGCTACGAGCAGTACTTC. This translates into CSVLGQSGSYEQYF.

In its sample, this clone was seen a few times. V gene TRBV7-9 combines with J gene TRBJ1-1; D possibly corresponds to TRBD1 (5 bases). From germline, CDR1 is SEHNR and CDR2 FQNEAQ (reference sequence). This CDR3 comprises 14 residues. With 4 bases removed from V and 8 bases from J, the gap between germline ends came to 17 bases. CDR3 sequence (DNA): TGTGCCAGCAGCTCAGTTGGGGGTATGATCGAAGCTTTCTTT. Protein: CASSSVGGMIEAFF.

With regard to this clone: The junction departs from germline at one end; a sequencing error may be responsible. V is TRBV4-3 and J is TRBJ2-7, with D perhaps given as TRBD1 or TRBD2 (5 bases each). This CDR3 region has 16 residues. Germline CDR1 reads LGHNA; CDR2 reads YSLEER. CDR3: CASRPARLGTSSEQYF. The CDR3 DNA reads TGCGCCAGCAGGCCTGCCCGCTTAGGGACCTCCTCCGAGCAGTACTTC.

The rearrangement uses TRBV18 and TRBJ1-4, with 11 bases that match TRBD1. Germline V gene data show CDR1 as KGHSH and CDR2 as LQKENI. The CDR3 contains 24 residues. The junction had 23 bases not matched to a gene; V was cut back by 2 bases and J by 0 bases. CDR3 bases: TGTGCCAGCTCACCAGGAGCTTCCGGTTTTGAGGGACAGGGGGGTCCCGCAACTAATGAAAAACTGTTTTTT. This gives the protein CASSPGASGFEGQGGPATNEKLFF.

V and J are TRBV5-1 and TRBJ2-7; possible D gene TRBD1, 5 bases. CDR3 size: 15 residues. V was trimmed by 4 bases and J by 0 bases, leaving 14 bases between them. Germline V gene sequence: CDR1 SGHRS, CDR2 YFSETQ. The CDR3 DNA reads TGCGCCAGCAGCACGGACACAGCCCCCTCCTACGAGCAGTACTTC. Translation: CASSTDTAPSYEQYF. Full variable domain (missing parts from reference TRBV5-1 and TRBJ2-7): KAGVTQTPRYLIKTRGQQVTLSCSPISGHRSVSWYQQTPGQGLQFLFEYFSETQRNKGNFPGRFSGRQFSNSRSEMNVSTLELGDSALYLCASSTDTAPSYEQYFGPGTRLTVT.

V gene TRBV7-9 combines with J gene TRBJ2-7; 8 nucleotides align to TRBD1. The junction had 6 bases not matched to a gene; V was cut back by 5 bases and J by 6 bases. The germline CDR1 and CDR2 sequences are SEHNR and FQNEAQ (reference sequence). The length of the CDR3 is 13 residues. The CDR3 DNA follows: TGTGCCAGCAGCCCAGGACAGGGCATCGAGCAGTACTTC. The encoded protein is CASSPGQGIEQYF.

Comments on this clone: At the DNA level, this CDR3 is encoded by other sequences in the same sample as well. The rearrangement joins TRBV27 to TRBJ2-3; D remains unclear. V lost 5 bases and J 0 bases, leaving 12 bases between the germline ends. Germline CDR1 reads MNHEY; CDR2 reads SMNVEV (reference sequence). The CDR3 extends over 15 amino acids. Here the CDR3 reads CASSPGTTSTDTQYF. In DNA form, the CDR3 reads TGTGCCAGCAGTCCCGGAACAACTAGCACAGATACGCAGTATTTT.

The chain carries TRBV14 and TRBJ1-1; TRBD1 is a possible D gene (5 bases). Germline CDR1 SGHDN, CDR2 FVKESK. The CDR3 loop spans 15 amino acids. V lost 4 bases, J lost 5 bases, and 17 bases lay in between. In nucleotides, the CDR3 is TGTGCCAGCAGCCCCGGTGGAGGGGCGCGGACTGAAGCTTTCTTT. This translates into CASSPGGGARTEAFF.

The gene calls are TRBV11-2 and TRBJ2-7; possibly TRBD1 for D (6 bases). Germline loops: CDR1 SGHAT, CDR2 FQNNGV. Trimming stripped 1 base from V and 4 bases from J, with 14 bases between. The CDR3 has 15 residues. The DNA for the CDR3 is TGTGCCAGCAGCTTAGTTGGGGGCCAATCATACGAGCAGTACTTC. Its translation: CASSLVGGQSYEQYF.

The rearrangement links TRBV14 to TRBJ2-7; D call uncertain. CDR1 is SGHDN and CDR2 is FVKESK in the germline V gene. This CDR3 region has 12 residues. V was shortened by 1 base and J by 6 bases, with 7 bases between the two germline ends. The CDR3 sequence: CASSQGSPEQYF. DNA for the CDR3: TGTGCCAGCAGCCAAGGGTCCCCCGAGCAGTACTTC. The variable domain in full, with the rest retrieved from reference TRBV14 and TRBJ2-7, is EAGVTQFPSHSVIEKGQTVTLRCDPISGHDNLYWYRRVMGKEIKFLLHFVKESKQDESGMPNNRFLAERTGGTYSTLKVQPAELEDSGVYFCASSQGSPEQYFGPGTRLTVT.